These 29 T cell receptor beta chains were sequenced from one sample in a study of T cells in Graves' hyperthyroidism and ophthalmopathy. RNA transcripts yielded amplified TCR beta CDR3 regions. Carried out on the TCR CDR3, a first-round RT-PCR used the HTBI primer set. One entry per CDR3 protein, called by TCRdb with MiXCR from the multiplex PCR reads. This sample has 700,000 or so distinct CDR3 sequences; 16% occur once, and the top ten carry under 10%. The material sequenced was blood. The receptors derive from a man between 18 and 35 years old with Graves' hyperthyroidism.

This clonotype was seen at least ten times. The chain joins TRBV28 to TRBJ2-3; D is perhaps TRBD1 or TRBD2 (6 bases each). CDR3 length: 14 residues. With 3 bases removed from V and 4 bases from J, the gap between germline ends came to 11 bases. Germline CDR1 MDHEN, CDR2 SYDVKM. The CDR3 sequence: CASSFGGRADTQYF. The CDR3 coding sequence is TGTGCCAGCAGTTTTGGGGGGCGCGCAGATACGCAGTATTTT.

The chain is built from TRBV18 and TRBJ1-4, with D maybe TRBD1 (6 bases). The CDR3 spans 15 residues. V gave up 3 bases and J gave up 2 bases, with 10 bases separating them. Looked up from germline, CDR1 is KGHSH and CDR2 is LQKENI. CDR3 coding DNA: TGTGCCAGCTCACCTCTGCAGGGGACTAATGAAAAACTGTTTTTT. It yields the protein CASSPLQGTNEKLFF.

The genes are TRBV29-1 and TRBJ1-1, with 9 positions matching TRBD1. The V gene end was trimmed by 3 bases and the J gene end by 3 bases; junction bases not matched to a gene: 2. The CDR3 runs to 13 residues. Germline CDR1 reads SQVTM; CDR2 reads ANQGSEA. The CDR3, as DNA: TGCAGCGTTGATGACAGGGGGGACACTGAAGCTTTCTTT. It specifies CSVDDRGDTEAFF.

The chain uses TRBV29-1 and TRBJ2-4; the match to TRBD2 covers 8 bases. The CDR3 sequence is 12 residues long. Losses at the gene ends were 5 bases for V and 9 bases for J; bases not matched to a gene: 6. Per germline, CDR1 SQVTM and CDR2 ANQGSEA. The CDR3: CSVQGREGIQYF. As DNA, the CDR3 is TGCAGCGTTCAAGGCCGGGAGGGCATTCAGTACTTC.

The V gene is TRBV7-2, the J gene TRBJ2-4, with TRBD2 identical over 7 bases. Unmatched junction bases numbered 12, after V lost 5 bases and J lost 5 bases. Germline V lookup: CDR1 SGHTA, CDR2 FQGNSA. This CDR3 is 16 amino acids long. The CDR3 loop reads CASSPRRGGYENIQYF. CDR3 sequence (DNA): TGTGCCAGCAGCCCCCGACGGGGAGGGTATGAAAACATTCAGTACTTC.

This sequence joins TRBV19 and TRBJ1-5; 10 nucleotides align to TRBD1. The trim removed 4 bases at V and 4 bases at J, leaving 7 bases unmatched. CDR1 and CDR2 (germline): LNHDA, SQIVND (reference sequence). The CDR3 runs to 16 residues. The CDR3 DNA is TGTGCCAGTAGTAGCGGAGACAGGGGGCGGAATCAGCCCCAGCATTTT. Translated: CASSSGDRGRNQPQHF.

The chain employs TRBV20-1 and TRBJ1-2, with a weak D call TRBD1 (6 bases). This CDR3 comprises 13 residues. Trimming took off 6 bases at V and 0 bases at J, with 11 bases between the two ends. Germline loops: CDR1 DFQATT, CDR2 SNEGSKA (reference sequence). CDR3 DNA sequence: TGCAGTGCGCAGGGGTCAGCTAACTATGGCTACACCTTC. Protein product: CSAQGSANYGYTF.

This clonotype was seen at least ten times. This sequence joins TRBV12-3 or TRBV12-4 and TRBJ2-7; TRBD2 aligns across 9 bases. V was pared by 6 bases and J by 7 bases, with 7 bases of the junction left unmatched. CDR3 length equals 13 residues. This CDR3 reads CASSPRGGVEQYF. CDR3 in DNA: TGTGCCAGCAGCCCGCGGGGGGGGGTTGAGCAGTACTTC.

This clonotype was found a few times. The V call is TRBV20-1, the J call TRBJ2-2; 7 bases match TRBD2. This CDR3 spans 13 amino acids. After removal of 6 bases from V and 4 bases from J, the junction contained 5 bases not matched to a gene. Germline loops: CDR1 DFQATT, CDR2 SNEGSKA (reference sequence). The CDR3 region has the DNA TGCAGTGCCGAGGCGGGAGTCACCGGGGAGCTGTTTTTT. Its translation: CSAEAGVTGELFF.

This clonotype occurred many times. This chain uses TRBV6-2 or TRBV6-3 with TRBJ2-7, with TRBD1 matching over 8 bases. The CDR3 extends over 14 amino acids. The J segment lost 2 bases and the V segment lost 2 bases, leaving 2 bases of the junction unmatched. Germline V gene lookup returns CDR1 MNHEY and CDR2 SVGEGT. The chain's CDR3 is CASSYGTGPYEQYF. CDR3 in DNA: TGTGCCAGCAGTTACGGGACAGGCCCCTACGAGCAGTACTTC.

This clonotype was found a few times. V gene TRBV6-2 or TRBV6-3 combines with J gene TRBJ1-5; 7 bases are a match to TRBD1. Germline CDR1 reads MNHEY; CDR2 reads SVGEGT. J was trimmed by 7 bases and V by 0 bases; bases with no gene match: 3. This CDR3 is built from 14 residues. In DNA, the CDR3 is TGTGCCAGCAGTTACTCCGACAGGGCCCAGCCCCAGCATTTT. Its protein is CASSYSDRAQPQHF.

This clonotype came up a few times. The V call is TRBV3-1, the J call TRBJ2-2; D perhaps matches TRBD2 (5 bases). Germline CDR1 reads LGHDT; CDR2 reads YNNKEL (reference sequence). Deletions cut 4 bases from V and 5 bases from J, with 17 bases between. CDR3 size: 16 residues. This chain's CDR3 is CASSLDGGLRTGELFF. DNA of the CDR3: TGTGCCAGCAGCCTAGATGGCGGACTGAGAACCGGGGAGCTGTTTTTT.

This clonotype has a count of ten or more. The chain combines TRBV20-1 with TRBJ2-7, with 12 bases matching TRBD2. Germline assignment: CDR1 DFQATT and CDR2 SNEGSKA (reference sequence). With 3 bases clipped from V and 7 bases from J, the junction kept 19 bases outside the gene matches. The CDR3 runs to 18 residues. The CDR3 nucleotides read TGCAGTGCTAGGCTGTTCCCTAGCCCACTAGCGGGAGGTTATGAGCAGTACTTC. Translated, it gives CSARLFPSPLAGGYEQYF.

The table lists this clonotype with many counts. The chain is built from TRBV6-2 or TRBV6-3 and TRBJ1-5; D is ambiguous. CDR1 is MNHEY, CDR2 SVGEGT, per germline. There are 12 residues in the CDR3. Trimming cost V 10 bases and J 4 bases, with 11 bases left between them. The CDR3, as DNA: TGTGCCACCTCGGTCGTAAATCAGCCCCAGCATTTT. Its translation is CATSVVNQPQHF.

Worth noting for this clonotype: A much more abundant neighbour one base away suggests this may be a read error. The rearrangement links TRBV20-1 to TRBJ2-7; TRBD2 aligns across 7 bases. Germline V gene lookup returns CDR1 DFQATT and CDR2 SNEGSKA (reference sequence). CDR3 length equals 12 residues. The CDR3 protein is CTGLVITYEQYF. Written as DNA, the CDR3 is TGCACCGGACTAGTCATAACCTACGAGCAGTACTTC.

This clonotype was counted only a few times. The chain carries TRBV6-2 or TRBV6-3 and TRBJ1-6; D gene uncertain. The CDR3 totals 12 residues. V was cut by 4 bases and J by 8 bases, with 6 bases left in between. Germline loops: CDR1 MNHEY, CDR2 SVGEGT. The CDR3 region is CASSSQDSPLHF. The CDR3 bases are TGTGCCAGCAGTTCCCAGGATTCACCCCTCCACTTT.

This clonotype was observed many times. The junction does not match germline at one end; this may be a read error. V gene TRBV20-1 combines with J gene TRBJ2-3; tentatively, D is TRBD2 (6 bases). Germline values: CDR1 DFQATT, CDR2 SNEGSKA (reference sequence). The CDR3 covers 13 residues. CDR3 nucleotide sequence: TGCAGTGCTAGGAGCGGGCTCACAGATACGCAGTACTTT. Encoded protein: CSARSGLTDTQYF.

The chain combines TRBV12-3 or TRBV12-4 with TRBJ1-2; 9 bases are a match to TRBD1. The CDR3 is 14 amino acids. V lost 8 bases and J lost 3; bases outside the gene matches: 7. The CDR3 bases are TGTGCCAGCGGACCCGGGACAGGGTACTATGGCTACACCTTC. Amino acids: CASGPGTGYYGYTF.

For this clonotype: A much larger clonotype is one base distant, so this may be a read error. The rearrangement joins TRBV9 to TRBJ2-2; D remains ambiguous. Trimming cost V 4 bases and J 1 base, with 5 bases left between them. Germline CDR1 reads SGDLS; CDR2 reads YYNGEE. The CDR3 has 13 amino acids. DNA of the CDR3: TGTGCCAGCAGCCGGGTGAACACCGGGGAGCTGTTTTTT. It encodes CASSRVNTGELFF.

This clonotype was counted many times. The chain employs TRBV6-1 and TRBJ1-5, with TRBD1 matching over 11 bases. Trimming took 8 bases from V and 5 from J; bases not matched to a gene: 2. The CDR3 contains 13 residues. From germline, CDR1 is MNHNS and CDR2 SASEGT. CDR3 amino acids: CASLGQGDQPQHF. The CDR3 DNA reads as TGTGCCAGCTTGGGACAGGGGGATCAGCCCCAGCATTTT.

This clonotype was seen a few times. Here the CDR3 DNA reads TGTGCCAGCAGTTCCCACCTAGCGGGGATCCCCTACGAGCAGTACTTC. Protein sequence: CASSSHLAGIPYEQYF. The rearrangement links TRBV6-1 to TRBJ2-7; 9 positions agree with TRBD2. V shed 5 bases and J 2 bases; nucleotides not matched to a gene: 10. The CDR3 loop spans 16 amino acids. From germline, CDR1 is MNHNS and CDR2 SASEGT.

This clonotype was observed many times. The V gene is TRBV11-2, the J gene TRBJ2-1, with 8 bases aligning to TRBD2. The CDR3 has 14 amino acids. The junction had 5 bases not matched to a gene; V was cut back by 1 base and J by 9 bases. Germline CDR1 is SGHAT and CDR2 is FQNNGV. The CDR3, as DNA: TGTGCCAGCAGCTTAGTGGCCGGGAGGGGTGAGCAGTTCTTC. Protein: CASSLVAGRGEQFF.

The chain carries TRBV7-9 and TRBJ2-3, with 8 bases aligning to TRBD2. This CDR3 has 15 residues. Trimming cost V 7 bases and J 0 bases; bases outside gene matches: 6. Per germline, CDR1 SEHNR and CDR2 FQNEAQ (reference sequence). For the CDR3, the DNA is TGTGCCAGCACCCCGGGACTAGGTAGCACAGATACGCAGTATTTT. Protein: CASTPGLGSTDTQYF.

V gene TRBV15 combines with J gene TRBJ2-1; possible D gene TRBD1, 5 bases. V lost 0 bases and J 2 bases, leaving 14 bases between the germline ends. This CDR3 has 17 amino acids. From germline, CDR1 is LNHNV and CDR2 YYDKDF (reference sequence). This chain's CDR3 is CATSRDLNRFTYNEQFF. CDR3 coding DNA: TGTGCCACCAGCAGAGATCTGAACAGGTTTACCTACAATGAGCAGTTCTTC.

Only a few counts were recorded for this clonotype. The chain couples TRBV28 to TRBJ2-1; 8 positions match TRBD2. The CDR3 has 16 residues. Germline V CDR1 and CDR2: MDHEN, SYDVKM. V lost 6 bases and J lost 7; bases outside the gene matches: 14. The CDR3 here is CASSRLGGGRHNEQFF. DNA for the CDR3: TGTGCCAGCAGCCGCCTGGGGGGCGGGAGGCATAATGAGCAGTTCTTC.

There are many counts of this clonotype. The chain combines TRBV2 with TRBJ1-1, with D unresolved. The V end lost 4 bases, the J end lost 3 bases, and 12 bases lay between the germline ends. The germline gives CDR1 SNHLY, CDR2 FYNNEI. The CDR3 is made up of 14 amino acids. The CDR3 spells CASSVRPGYTEAFF. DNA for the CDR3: TGTGCCAGCAGTGTGCGACCCGGCTACACTGAAGCTTTCTTT.

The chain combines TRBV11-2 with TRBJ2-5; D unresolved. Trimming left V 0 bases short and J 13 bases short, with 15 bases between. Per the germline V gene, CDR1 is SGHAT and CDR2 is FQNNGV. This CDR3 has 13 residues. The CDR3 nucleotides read TGTGCCAGCAGCTTAGATCGGCGGCGGTTCCGGTACTTC. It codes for CASSLDRRRFRYF. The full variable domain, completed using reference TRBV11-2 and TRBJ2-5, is EAGVAQSPRYKIIEKRQSVAFWCNPISGHATLYWYQQILGQGPKLLIQFQNNGVVDDSQLPKDRFSAERLKGVDSTLKIQPAKLEDSAVYLCASSLDRRRFRYFGPGTRLLVL.

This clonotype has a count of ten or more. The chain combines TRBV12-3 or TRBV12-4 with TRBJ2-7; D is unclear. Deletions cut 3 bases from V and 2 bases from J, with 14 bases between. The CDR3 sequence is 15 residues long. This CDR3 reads CASSFLIARTYEQYF. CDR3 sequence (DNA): TGTGCCAGCAGTTTTCTGATCGCGAGGACCTACGAGCAGTACTTC.

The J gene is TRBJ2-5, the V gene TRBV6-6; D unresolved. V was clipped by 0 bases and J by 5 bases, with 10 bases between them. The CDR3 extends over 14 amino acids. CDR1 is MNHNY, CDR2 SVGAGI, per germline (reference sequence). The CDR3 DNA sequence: TGTGCCAGCAGTTACTCAGAAGGGCAGGAGACCCAGTACTTC. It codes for CASSYSEGQETQYF.